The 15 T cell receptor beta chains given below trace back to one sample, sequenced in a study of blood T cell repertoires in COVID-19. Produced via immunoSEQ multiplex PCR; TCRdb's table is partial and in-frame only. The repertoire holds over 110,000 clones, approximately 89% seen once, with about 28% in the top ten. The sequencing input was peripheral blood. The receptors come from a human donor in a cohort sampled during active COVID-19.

The CDR3 loop is CASSLRDRGAKNEQFF. CDR3 DNA sequence: TGTGCCAGCAGCCTTCGGGACAGGGGGGCCAAAAATGAGCAGTTCTTC. This rearrangement joins TRBV7-8 to TRBJ2-1; 11 nucleotides line up with TRBD1. Germline V gene sequence: CDR1 SGHVS, CDR2 FQNEAQ. With 5 bases clipped from V and 7 bases from J, the junction kept 10 bases outside the gene matches. The CDR3 totals 16 residues.

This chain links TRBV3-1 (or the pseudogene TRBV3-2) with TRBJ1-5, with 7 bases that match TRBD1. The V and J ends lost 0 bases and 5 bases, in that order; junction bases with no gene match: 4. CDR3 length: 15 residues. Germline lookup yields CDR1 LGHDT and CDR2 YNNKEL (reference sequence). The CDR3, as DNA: TGTGCCAGCAGCCAAGACCACAGGGGCTATCAGCCCCAGCATTTT. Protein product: CASSQDHRGYQPQHF.

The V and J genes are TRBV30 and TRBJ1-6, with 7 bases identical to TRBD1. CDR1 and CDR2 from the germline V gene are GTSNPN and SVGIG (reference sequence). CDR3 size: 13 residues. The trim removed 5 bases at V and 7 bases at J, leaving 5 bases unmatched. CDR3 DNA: TGTGCCTGGTCCGGGACAGTAAATTCACCCCTCCACTTT. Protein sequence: CAWSGTVNSPLHF. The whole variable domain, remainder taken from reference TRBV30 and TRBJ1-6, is SQTIHQWPATLVQPVGSPLSLECTVEGTSNPNLYWYRQAAGRGLQLLFYSVGIGQISSEVPQNLSASRPQDRQFILSSKKLLLSDSGFYLCAWSGTVNSPLHFGNGTRLTVT.

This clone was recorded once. CDR3 sequence reads: CASSKDRGRDEQFF. In nucleotides, the CDR3 is TGTGCCAGCAGCAAGGACAGGGGGCGCGATGAGCAGTTCTTC. This chain connects TRBV9 to TRBJ2-1, with 11 bases that match TRBD1. The germline CDR1 and CDR2 sequences are SGDLS and YYNGEE. The CDR3 is 14 residues long. V gave up 4 bases and J gave up 8 bases; unmatched junction bases: 5.

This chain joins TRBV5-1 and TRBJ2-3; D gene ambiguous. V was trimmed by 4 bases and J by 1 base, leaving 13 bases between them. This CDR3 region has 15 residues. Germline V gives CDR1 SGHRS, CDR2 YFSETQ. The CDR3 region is CASSHFGEGTDTQYF. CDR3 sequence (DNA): TGCGCCAGCAGCCATTTCGGCGAGGGCACAGATACGCAGTATTTT.

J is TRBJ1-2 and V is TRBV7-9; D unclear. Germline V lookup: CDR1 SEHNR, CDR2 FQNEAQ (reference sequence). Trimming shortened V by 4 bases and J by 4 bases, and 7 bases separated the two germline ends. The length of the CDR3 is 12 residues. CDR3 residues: CASSYRTYGYTF. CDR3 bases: TGTGCCAGCAGCTACAGAACCTATGGCTACACCTTC.

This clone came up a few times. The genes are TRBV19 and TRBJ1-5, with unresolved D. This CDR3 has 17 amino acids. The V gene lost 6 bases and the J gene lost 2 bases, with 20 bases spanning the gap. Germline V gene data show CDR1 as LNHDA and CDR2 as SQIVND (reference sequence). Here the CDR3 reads CASSNTWRIGGNQPQHF. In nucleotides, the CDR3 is TGTGCCAGTAGCAATACTTGGCGGATAGGAGGCAATCAGCCCCAGCATTTT.

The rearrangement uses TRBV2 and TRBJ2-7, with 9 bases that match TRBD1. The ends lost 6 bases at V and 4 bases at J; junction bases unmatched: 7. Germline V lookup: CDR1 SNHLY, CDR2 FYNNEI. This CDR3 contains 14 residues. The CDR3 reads CASRFPGQGYEQYF. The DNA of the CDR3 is TGTGCCAGCAGATTCCCGGGACAGGGATACGAGCAGTACTTC.

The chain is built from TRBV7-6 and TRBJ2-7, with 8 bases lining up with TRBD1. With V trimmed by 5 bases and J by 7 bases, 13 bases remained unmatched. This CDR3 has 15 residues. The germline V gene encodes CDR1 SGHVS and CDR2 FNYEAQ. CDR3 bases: TGTGCCAGCAGCCCAGGACAGGGCCCATCTAGGGAGCAGTACTTC. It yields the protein CASSPGQGPSREQYF.

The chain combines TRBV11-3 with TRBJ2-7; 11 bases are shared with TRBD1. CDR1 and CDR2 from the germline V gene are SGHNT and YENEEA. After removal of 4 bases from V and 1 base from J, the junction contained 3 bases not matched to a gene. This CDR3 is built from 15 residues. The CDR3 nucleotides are TGTGCCAGCAGCTCGGGACAGGGGGTTTCCTACGAGCAGTACTTC. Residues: CASSSGQGVSYEQYF. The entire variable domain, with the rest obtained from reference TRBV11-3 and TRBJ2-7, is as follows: EAGVVQSPRYKIIEKKQPVAFWCNPISGHNTLYWYLQNLGQGPELLIRYENEEAVDDSQLPKDRFSAERLKGVDSTLKIQPAELGDSAVYLCASSSGQGVSYEQYFGPGTRLTVT.

CDR3 region: CASSFGLAGGPGEQYF. The CDR3, as DNA: TGCGCCAGCAGCTTTGGACTAGCGGGGGGGCCAGGAGAGCAGTACTTC. The chain links TRBV5-1 to TRBJ2-7; 15 bases are shared with TRBD2. Trimming at V came to 2 bases and at J to 7 bases, leaving 7 bases not matched to a gene. The CDR3 contains 16 residues. Germline CDR1 is SGHRS and CDR2 is YFSETQ.

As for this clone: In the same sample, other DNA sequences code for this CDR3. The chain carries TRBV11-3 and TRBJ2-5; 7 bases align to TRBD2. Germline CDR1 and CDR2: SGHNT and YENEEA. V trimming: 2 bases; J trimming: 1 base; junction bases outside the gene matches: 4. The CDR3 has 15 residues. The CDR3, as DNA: TGTGCCAGCAGCTTAACGGGGGGATCCCAAGAGACCCAGTACTTC. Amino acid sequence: CASSLTGGSQETQYF.

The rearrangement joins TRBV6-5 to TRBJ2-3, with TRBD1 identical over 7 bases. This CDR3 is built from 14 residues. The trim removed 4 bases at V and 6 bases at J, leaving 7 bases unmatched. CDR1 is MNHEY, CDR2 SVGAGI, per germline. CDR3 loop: CASSSDRLGDTQYF. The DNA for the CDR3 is TGTGCCAGCAGTTCGGACAGGTTAGGGGATACGCAGTATTTT.

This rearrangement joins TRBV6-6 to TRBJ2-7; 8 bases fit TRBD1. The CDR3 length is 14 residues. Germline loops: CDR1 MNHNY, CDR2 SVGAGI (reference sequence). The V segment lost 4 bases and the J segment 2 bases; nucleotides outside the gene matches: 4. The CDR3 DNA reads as TGTGCCAGCAGTTGGCTACAGGGGGCCTACGAGCAGTACTTC. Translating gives CASSWLQGAYEQYF.

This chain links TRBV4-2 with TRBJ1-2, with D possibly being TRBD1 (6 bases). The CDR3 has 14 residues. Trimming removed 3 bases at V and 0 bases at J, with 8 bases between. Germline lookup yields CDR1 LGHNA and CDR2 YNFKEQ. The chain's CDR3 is CASSQRTANYGYTF. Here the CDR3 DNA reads TGTGCCAGCAGCCAGAGGACAGCTAACTATGGCTACACCTTC.